Listed below are T cell receptor beta chains from one sample, sequenced in a study of T cell responses to AZD1222 COVID-19 vaccine. Sequenced by immunoSEQ multiplex PCR; TCRdb stores in-frame clones only, minus some. The sample includes around 100,000 clones, roughly 89% seen only once; the top ten take just under 7.5%. Sequenced here: peripheral blood, sampled on day 0 of AZD1222 vaccination. The receptor set was obtained from an adult in good health. Each CDR3 is given with its conserved first and last residue. Each record gives: V gene, J gene, D gene, clone size, CDR3 length, CDR3 protein, CDR3 DNA. A D gene is named only where the DNA matches it firmly. Not every row has a clone size; where given, it reads once, few, many or a size class.

v_call: TRBV5-5; j_call: TRBJ2-7; d_call: .; clone_size: .; cdr3_length: 15; cdr3_aa: CASSLEFDRIYEQYF; cdr3_nt: TGTGCCAGCAGCTTGGAGTTTGACAGAATTTACGAGCAGTACTTC
v_call: TRBV4-2; j_call: TRBJ1-4; d_call: TRBD1; clone_size: .; cdr3_length: 15; cdr3_aa: CASSQDHRGVEKLFF; cdr3_nt: TGTGCCAGCAGCCAAGATCACAGGGGGGTTGAAAAACTGTTTTTT
v_call: TRBV28; j_call: TRBJ2-1; d_call: TRBD1; clone_size: .; cdr3_length: 15; cdr3_aa: CASISGTGGIGEQFF; cdr3_nt: TGTGCCAGCATTTCCGGGACAGGGGGAATTGGTGAGCAGTTCTTC
v_call: TRBV4-2; j_call: TRBJ1-5; d_call: TRBD1; clone_size: .; cdr3_length: 18; cdr3_aa: CASSQDQADRGPNQPQHF; cdr3_nt: TGTGCCAGCAGCCAAGATCAGGCGGACAGGGGGCCAAATCAGCCCCAGCATTTT
v_call: TRBV12-3/TRBV12-4; j_call: TRBJ1-4; d_call: TRBD1; clone_size: .; cdr3_length: 13; cdr3_aa: CASSFEDRLSVFF; cdr3_nt: TGTGCCAGCAGTTTCGAGGACAGGTTAAGTGTGTTTTTT
v_call: TRBV28; j_call: TRBJ1-3; d_call: TRBD1; clone_size: .; cdr3_length: 16; cdr3_aa: CASSRPGDSPRDTIYF; cdr3_nt: TGTGCCAGCTCCCGACCCGGGGACAGCCCCAGGGACACCATATATTTT
v_call: TRBV7-2; j_call: TRBJ1-2; d_call: .; clone_size: .; cdr3_length: 13; cdr3_aa: CASSSRGAYGYTF; cdr3_nt: TGTGCCAGCAGCTCTAGGGGTGCCTATGGCTACACCTTC
v_call: TRBV7-8; j_call: TRBJ2-7; d_call: TRBD1; clone_size: .; cdr3_length: 18; cdr3_aa: CASSLTGTGSFRSYEQYF; cdr3_nt: TGTGCCAGCAGCTTAACCGGGACAGGGTCCTTTAGGTCCTACGAGCAGTACTTC
v_call: TRBV9; j_call: TRBJ2-5; d_call: TRBD2; clone_size: .; cdr3_length: 17; cdr3_aa: CASSVGGLAGRGETQYF; cdr3_nt: TGTGCCAGCAGCGTAGGAGGGCTAGCGGGGCGGGGGGAGACCCAGTACTTC
v_call: TRBV3-1/TRBV3-2; j_call: TRBJ2-1; d_call: .; clone_size: .; cdr3_length: 18; cdr3_aa: CASSQASNRANSYNEQFF; cdr3_nt: TGTGCCAGCAGCCAAGCCTCTAACAGGGCCAACTCCTACAATGAGCAGTTCTTC
v_call: TRBV20-1; j_call: TRBJ2-1; d_call: TRBD2; clone_size: .; cdr3_length: 15; cdr3_aa: CSASGVASGINEQFF; cdr3_nt: TGCAGTGCTAGTGGCGTGGCTAGCGGGATAAATGAGCAGTTCTTC
v_call: TRBV7-3; j_call: TRBJ1-5; d_call: .; clone_size: .; cdr3_length: 19; cdr3_aa: CASSLPLDRPLWSNQPQHF; cdr3_nt: TGTGCCAGCAGCTTACCCTTAGACAGGCCCCTATGGAGCAATCAGCCCCAGCATTTT
v_call: TRBV10-2; j_call: TRBJ1-6; d_call: TRBD1; clone_size: .; cdr3_length: 21; cdr3_aa: CASRGLGTGGFPSSYNSPLHF; cdr3_nt: TGCGCCAGCAGGGGGCTCGGGACAGGGGGCTTCCCGAGCTCCTATAATTCACCCCTCCACTTT
v_call: TRBV11-1; j_call: TRBJ2-3; d_call: TRBD1; clone_size: once; cdr3_length: 16; cdr3_aa: CASSLSFGTGTDTQYF; cdr3_nt: TGTGCCAGCAGTTTAAGCTTCGGGACAGGCACAGATACGCAGTATTTT
v_call: TRBV27; j_call: TRBJ1-5; d_call: TRBD1; clone_size: .; cdr3_length: 16; cdr3_aa: CASSPGDRNTNQPQHF; cdr3_nt: TGTGCCAGCAGTCCGGGGGACAGGAACACCAATCAGCCCCAGCATTTT
v_call: TRBV5-5; j_call: TRBJ2-6; d_call: TRBD2; clone_size: .; cdr3_length: 19; cdr3_aa: CASSSGWGGELSGANVLTF; cdr3_nt: TGTGCCAGCAGCTCGGGATGGGGAGGGGAGCTCTCTGGGGCCAACGTCCTGACTTTC
v_call: TRBV6-5; j_call: TRBJ1-6; d_call: .; clone_size: many; cdr3_length: 16; cdr3_aa: CASSYSGPGGNSPLHF; cdr3_nt: TGTGCCAGCAGTTACTCGGGACCCGGCGGTAATTCACCCCTCCACTTT
v_call: TRBV20-1; j_call: TRBJ1-1; d_call: .; clone_size: .; cdr3_length: 13; cdr3_aa: CSASGRLDTEAFF; cdr3_nt: TGCAGTGCTAGTGGGCGGCTAGACACTGAAGCTTTCTTT
v_call: TRBV6-5; j_call: TRBJ2-5; d_call: TRBD2; clone_size: .; cdr3_length: 13; cdr3_aa: CAGRTSGRETQYF; cdr3_nt: TGTGCCGGCCGGACTAGCGGGAGGGAGACCCAGTACTTC
v_call: TRBV18; j_call: TRBJ1-4; d_call: TRBD1; clone_size: .; cdr3_length: 16; cdr3_aa: CASSPMAGTGYEKLFF; cdr3_nt: TGTGCCAGCTCACCCATGGCCGGGACAGGGTATGAAAAACTGTTTTTT
v_call: TRBV20-1; j_call: TRBJ2-5; d_call: .; clone_size: once; cdr3_length: 11; cdr3_aa: CSASRSQTQYF; cdr3_nt: TGCAGTGCTAGTAGGTCGCAGACCCAGTACTTC
v_call: TRBV3-1/TRBV3-2; j_call: TRBJ1-2; d_call: TRBD1; clone_size: .; cdr3_length: 13; cdr3_aa: CASSITGVGGYTF; cdr3_nt: TGTGCCAGCAGCATAACAGGGGTCGGAGGCTACACCTTC
v_call: TRBV29-1; j_call: TRBJ2-7; d_call: .; clone_size: .; cdr3_length: 14; cdr3_aa: CSVEDFQGPDEQYF; cdr3_nt: TGCAGCGTTGAAGATTTCCAGGGGCCTGACGAGCAGTACTTC
v_call: TRBV7-2; j_call: TRBJ1-5; d_call: TRBD1; clone_size: .; cdr3_length: 13; cdr3_aa: CASSADRVGPQHF; cdr3_nt: TGTGCCAGCAGCGCGGACAGGGTCGGTCCCCAGCATTTT
v_call: TRBV5-1; j_call: TRBJ2-7; d_call: TRBD1; clone_size: .; cdr3_length: 15; cdr3_aa: CASSLETGGSYEQYF; cdr3_nt: TGCGCCAGCAGCTTGGAGACAGGGGGCTCCTACGAGCAGTACTTC
v_call: TRBV12-3/TRBV12-4; j_call: TRBJ2-7; d_call: .; clone_size: once; cdr3_length: 13; cdr3_aa: CASSLEFYYEQYF; cdr3_nt: TGTGCCAGCAGTTTAGAGTTTTACTACGAGCAGTACTTC
v_call: TRBV7-9; j_call: TRBJ2-1; d_call: .; clone_size: .; cdr3_length: 16; cdr3_aa: CASGESGRGSYNEQFF; cdr3_nt: TGTGCCAGCGGGGAGTCCGGGAGAGGATCCTACAATGAGCAGTTCTTC
v_call: TRBV4-2; j_call: TRBJ1-2; d_call: .; clone_size: .; cdr3_length: 13; cdr3_aa: CASSQDYSYGYTF; cdr3_nt: TGTGCCAGCAGCCAAGATTACAGCTATGGCTACACCTTC
v_call: TRBV9; j_call: TRBJ2-1; d_call: .; clone_size: .; cdr3_length: 13; cdr3_aa: CASSVDSYNEQFF; cdr3_nt: TGTGCCAGCAGCGTAGACTCATACAATGAGCAGTTCTTC
v_call: TRBV7-2; j_call: TRBJ2-2; d_call: .; clone_size: .; cdr3_length: 13; cdr3_aa: CASSLVATGELFF; cdr3_nt: TGTGCCAGCAGCTTAGTAGCCACCGGGGAGCTGTTTTTT
v_call: TRBV18; j_call: TRBJ1-2; d_call: .; clone_size: .; cdr3_length: 12; cdr3_aa: CASSSQGYGYTF; cdr3_nt: TGTGCCAGCTCCTCGCAAGGATATGGCTACACCTTC
v_call: TRBV29-1; j_call: TRBJ2-7; d_call: TRBD2; clone_size: .; cdr3_length: 15; cdr3_aa: CSVRHKLAGTYEQYF; cdr3_nt: TGCAGCGTTCGACATAAACTAGCGGGTACCTACGAGCAGTACTTC
v_call: TRBV6-1; j_call: TRBJ1-1; d_call: .; clone_size: .; cdr3_length: 13; cdr3_aa: CASSETAATEAFF; cdr3_nt: TGTGCCAGCAGTGAAACAGCGGCCACTGAAGCTTTCTTT
v_call: TRBV4-1; j_call: TRBJ1-1; d_call: .; clone_size: .; cdr3_length: 21; cdr3_aa: CASSVYSPGGAGGGLDTEAFF; cdr3_nt: TGCGCCAGCAGCGTGTACTCTCCGGGTGGAGCCGGCGGGGGATTGGACACTGAAGCTTTCTTT
v_call: TRBV5-1; j_call: TRBJ1-5; d_call: .; clone_size: .; cdr3_length: 15; cdr3_aa: CASSLGGQGGQPQHF; cdr3_nt: TGCGCCAGCAGCTTGGGAGGTCAGGGCGGACAGCCCCAGCATTTT
v_call: TRBV9; j_call: TRBJ1-1; d_call: .; clone_size: .; cdr3_length: 13; cdr3_aa: CASGTAEHGEAFF; cdr3_nt: TGTGCCAGCGGGACGGCAGAACATGGTGAAGCTTTCTTT
v_call: TRBV28; j_call: TRBJ1-2; d_call: .; clone_size: .; cdr3_length: 17; cdr3_aa: CASSLMAQATGFYGYTF; cdr3_nt: TGTGCCAGCAGTTTAATGGCCCAGGCCACTGGATTCTATGGCTACACCTTC
v_call: TRBV3-1/TRBV3-2; j_call: TRBJ2-2; d_call: .; clone_size: .; cdr3_length: 14; cdr3_aa: CASTGHSSTGELFF; cdr3_nt: TGTGCCAGTACCGGACACTCGAGCACCGGGGAGCTGTTTTTT
v_call: TRBV6-1; j_call: TRBJ1-1; d_call: TRBD1; clone_size: .; cdr3_length: 15; cdr3_aa: CASSDTGQSNTEAFF; cdr3_nt: TGTGCCAGCAGTGATACGGGACAGTCGAACACTGAAGCTTTCTTT
v_call: TRBV29-1; j_call: TRBJ1-4; d_call: .; clone_size: .; cdr3_length: 18; cdr3_aa: CSVSKRVGTRPTNEKLFF; cdr3_nt: TGCAGCGTTTCTAAAAGGGTGGGGACACGTCCAACTAATGAAAAACTGTTTTTT
v_call: TRBV10-3; j_call: TRBJ1-3; d_call: TRBD1; clone_size: .; cdr3_length: 16; cdr3_aa: CAISESPAGGGNTIYF; cdr3_nt: TGTGCCATCAGTGAGTCCCCGGCAGGGGGAGGAAACACCATATATTTT
v_call: TRBV4-2; j_call: TRBJ2-7; d_call: TRBD2; clone_size: .; cdr3_length: 15; cdr3_aa: CASSQDPAGEREQYF; cdr3_nt: TGTGCCAGCAGCCAAGACCCGGCGGGGGAACGCGAGCAGTACTTC
v_call: TRBV5-4; j_call: TRBJ2-3; d_call: .; clone_size: .; cdr3_length: 14; cdr3_aa: CAIRRGNPTDTQYF; cdr3_nt: TGTGCCATCCGACGGGGTAACCCCACAGATACGCAGTATTTT
v_call: TRBV10-3; j_call: TRBJ2-5; d_call: TRBD2; clone_size: .; cdr3_length: 16; cdr3_aa: CAISPRLAGGQETQYF; cdr3_nt: TGTGCCATCAGTCCCCGACTAGCGGGGGGGCAAGAGACCCAGTACTTC
v_call: TRBV6-5; j_call: TRBJ1-3; d_call: TRBD1; clone_size: .; cdr3_length: 15; cdr3_aa: CASSYQGAGGNTIYF; cdr3_nt: TGTGCCAGCAGTTACCAGGGGGCGGGAGGAAACACCATATATTTT
v_call: TRBV19; j_call: TRBJ2-2; d_call: .; clone_size: .; cdr3_length: 14; cdr3_aa: CASSQDRNTGELFF; cdr3_nt: TGTGCCAGTAGTCAGGACAGGAACACCGGGGAGCTGTTTTTT
v_call: TRBV7-9; j_call: TRBJ1-1; d_call: .; clone_size: .; cdr3_length: 13; cdr3_aa: CASSLDMNTEAFF; cdr3_nt: TGTGCCAGCAGCTTGGATATGAACACTGAAGCTTTCTTT
v_call: TRBV6-5; j_call: TRBJ2-3; d_call: TRBD1; clone_size: .; cdr3_length: 15; cdr3_aa: CASSYSPGGIDTQYF; cdr3_nt: TGTGCCAGCAGTTACTCGCCAGGGGGAATAGATACGCAGTATTTT
v_call: TRBV28; j_call: TRBJ1-5; d_call: TRBD1; clone_size: .; cdr3_length: 18; cdr3_aa: CASSSPGQGHNSNQPQHF; cdr3_nt: TGTGCCAGCAGTTCACCGGGACAGGGGCACAATAGCAATCAGCCCCAGCATTTT
v_call: TRBV7-2; j_call: TRBJ1-2; d_call: .; clone_size: .; cdr3_length: 13; cdr3_aa: CASAGRSNYGYTF; cdr3_nt: TGTGCCAGCGCGGGCAGGTCTAACTATGGCTACACCTTC
v_call: TRBV4-3; j_call: TRBJ1-1; d_call: .; clone_size: .; cdr3_length: 19; cdr3_aa: CASSQERDSSSLPGTEAFF; cdr3_nt: TGCGCCAGCAGCCAAGAAAGGGATAGCTCATCCCTTCCGGGCACTGAAGCTTTCTTT
v_call: TRBV5-1; j_call: TRBJ1-1; d_call: .; clone_size: .; cdr3_length: 15; cdr3_aa: CASSLFSRGNTEAFF; cdr3_nt: TGCGCCAGCAGCTTGTTTAGCCGGGGGAACACTGAAGCTTTCTTT
v_call: TRBV2; j_call: TRBJ2-1; d_call: .; clone_size: .; cdr3_length: 14; cdr3_aa: CASSEEQGHNEQFF; cdr3_nt: TGTGCCAGCAGTGAAGAACAGGGTCACAATGAGCAGTTCTTC
v_call: TRBV14; j_call: TRBJ1-2; d_call: .; clone_size: .; cdr3_length: 14; cdr3_aa: CASSLQRGWYGYTF; cdr3_nt: TGTGCCAGCAGCCTTCAAAGGGGGTGGTATGGCTACACCTTC
v_call: TRBV27; j_call: TRBJ2-5; d_call: .; clone_size: .; cdr3_length: 10; cdr3_aa: CASGQETQYF; cdr3_nt: TGTGCCAGCGGACAAGAGACCCAGTACTTC
v_call: TRBV6-5; j_call: TRBJ1-2; d_call: .; clone_size: .; cdr3_length: 15; cdr3_aa: CASRFHTGENYGYTF; cdr3_nt: TGTGCCAGCAGGTTCCACACGGGAGAAAACTATGGCTACACCTTC